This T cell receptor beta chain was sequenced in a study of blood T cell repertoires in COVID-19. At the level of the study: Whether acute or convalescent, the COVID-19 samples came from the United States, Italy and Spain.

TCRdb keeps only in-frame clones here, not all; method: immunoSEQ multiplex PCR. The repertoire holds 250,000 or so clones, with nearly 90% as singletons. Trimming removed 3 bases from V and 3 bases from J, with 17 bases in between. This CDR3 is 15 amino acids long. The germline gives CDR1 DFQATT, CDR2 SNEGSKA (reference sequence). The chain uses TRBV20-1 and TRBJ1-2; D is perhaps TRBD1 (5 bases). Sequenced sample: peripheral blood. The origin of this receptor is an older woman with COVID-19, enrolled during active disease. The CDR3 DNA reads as TGCAGTGCTAGTGGGCAAACAGCGGGGGACTATGGCTACACCTTC. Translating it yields CSASGQTAGDYGYTF.